These 8 T cell receptor beta chains were all obtained from the same sample, sequenced in a study of blood T cell repertoires in COVID-19. Assay: immunoSEQ multiplex PCR; the TCRdb copy retains only in-frame clones and omits some. Here the sample spans around 280,000 clones, 87% being singletons. The sequenced sample was PBMCs or T cells enriched from blood (not recorded which). These receptors were taken from a woman aged 40 to 50 who had recovered from COVID-19.

The gene calls are TRBV7-2 and TRBJ2-5; 15 bases map to TRBD2. The CDR3 has 19 residues. V gave up 4 bases and J gave up 2 bases; unmatched junction bases: 11. From germline, CDR1 is SGHTA and CDR2 FQGNSA. DNA of the CDR3: TGTGCCAGCAGCTCAACGGGACTAGCGGGAGGTTCACTACAAGAGACCCAGTACTTC. Translated: CASSSTGLAGGSLQETQYF. Using reference TRBV7-2 and TRBJ2-5 for the parts outside the CDR3, the full variable domain is GAGVSQSPSNKVTEKGKDVELRCDPISGHTALYWYRQSLGQGLEFLIYFQGNSAPDKSGLPSDRFSAERTGGSVSTLTIQRTQQEDSAVYLCASSSTGLAGGSLQETQYFGPGTRLLVL.

This clone appeared once. CDR3 sequence (DNA): TGTGCCAGCTCGGCTAGTAGCTACGAGCAGTACTTC. The encoded protein is CASSASSYEQYF. The chain combines TRBV3-1 (or the pseudogene TRBV3-2) with TRBJ2-7; no clear D. V shed 8 bases and J shed 3 bases, with 11 bases lying between them. Looked up from germline, CDR1 is LGHDT and CDR2 is YNNKEL (reference sequence). This CDR3 spans 12 amino acids.

The chain recombines TRBV28 with TRBJ2-2; 13 nucleotides align to TRBD2. Germline V lookup: CDR1 MDHEN, CDR2 SYDVKM. There are 16 residues in the CDR3. With 4 bases clipped from V and 4 bases from J, the junction kept 3 bases outside the gene matches. In DNA form, the CDR3 reads TGTGCCAGCAGTTCCCGACTAGCGGGAGGCACCGGGGAGCTGTTTTTT. This translates into CASSSRLAGGTGELFF.

The chain carries TRBV7-9 and TRBJ2-2; TRBD2 agrees at 9 bases. Germline V gives CDR1 SEHNR, CDR2 FQNEAQ (reference sequence). Trimming removed 1 base from V and 7 bases from J; junction bases left unmatched: 7. This CDR3 is built from 16 residues. The CDR3 coding sequence is TGTGCCAGCAGCTTAGGGTTAGCGGGAGTCAACGGGGAGCTGTTTTTT. This sequence encodes CASSLGLAGVNGELFF.

The CDR3 DNA reads TGTGCCAGCTCACCAGCGGCTAGCAAGTACAATGAGCAGTTCTTC. Amino acid sequence: CASSPAASKYNEQFF. V usage is TRBV18 and J usage is TRBJ2-1, with D maybe TRBD2 (5 bases). From germline, CDR1 is KGHSH and CDR2 LQKENI. With 2 bases removed from V and 4 bases from J, the gap between germline ends came to 12 bases. The CDR3 loop spans 15 amino acids.

This clone was picked up one time. The J gene is TRBJ2-1, the V gene TRBV6-2 or TRBV6-3, with D unresolved. The CDR3 contains 17 residues. The germline CDR1 and CDR2 sequences are MNHEY and SVGEGT. Trimming took off 0 bases at V and 0 bases at J, with 12 bases between the two ends. The CDR3 protein is CASSYSEHPSSYNEQFF. CDR3 DNA sequence: TGTGCCAGCAGTTACTCGGAGCACCCGAGCTCCTACAATGAGCAGTTCTTC.

V usage is TRBV7-2 and J usage is TRBJ1-2; D is unclear. The CDR3 is 15 amino acids. Trimming removed 5 bases at V and 5 bases at J, with 18 bases between. Germline V CDR1 and CDR2: SGHTA, FQGNSA. The CDR3 spells CASSDRVLHTYGYTF. DNA of the CDR3: TGTGCCAGCAGCGACCGGGTCCTTCATACTTATGGCTACACCTTC.

The chain is built from TRBV6-2 or TRBV6-3 and TRBJ2-1; the D is unclear. The V end lost 6 bases, the J end lost 9 bases, and 15 bases lay between the germline ends. The germline gives CDR1 MNHEY, CDR2 SVGEGT. There are 13 residues in the CDR3. The CDR3 spells CASSPEPLSEQFF. The CDR3 bases are TGTGCCAGCAGCCCCGAGCCGCTGAGTGAGCAGTTCTTC.